What follows describes a single T cell receptor beta chain. Antigen: not known. This specimen comes from a study of cytomegalovirus exposure and HLA in healthy donors. As for the study in general: Out of roughly 200 million T cells, an earlier analysis found about 100 million unique TCR beta sequences in total. Study-level points and caveats: When a later analysis compared HLA-associated TCR beta chains with equally common others, the HLA-associated chains turned out to be more clonally expanded and to have lower generation probabilities. Rare sequences made up most TCRs, while some public TCRs were found in many donors.

Primers: 60 Vbeta forward and 13 Jbeta reverse. The assay was immunoSEQ multiplex PCR, and TCRdb's table has in-frame clones only and misses some. Found here are around 150,000 clones, about 85% of them singletons; the top ten hold approximately 2.3%. CDR3 length: 17 amino acids. With 3 bases clipped from V and 5 bases from J, the junction kept 9 bases outside the gene matches. Germline assignment: CDR1 SGHTA and CDR2 FQGNSA. The gene calls are TRBV7-2 and TRBJ2-3; 12 bases agree with TRBD2. This TCR was recovered from a man between 18 and 35 years old in good health and CMV-seropositive. The sequencing input was PBMCs. This CDR3 is CASSLSVLAGGRDTQYF. The CDR3 DNA sequence: TGTGCCAGCAGCTTGTCAGTACTAGCGGGGGGTCGAGATACGCAGTATTTT.